This passage covers 18 T cell receptor beta chains from one sample sequenced in a study of shared clonotypes between healthy human individuals. Method: immunoSEQ multiplex PCR; TCRdb's copy keeps in-frame clones and lacks some. The profile shows some 2,000,000 clones, over 85% of them singletons. Naive CD8 cells lacked CD45RO and underwent positive selection for CCR7, leaving out terminally differentiated effector memory CD45RA+ cells. Sequenced sample: naive CD8+ T cells sorted from blood. The receptor set was obtained from a man between 18 and 35 years old in good health.

The rearrangement links TRBV27 to TRBJ2-7; D not certain. V gave up 4 bases and J gave up 5 bases, with 15 bases separating them. The germline V gene has CDR1 MNHEY and CDR2 SMNVEV (reference sequence). This CDR3 is 14 amino acids long. CDR3 sequence reads: CASSSLRPDHEQYF. The CDR3 DNA follows: TGTGCCAGCAGTTCCCTCAGGCCTGACCACGAGCAGTACTTC.

The chain combines TRBV6-6 with TRBJ1-3, with 8 bases fitting TRBD1. The germline CDR1 and CDR2 sequences are MNHNY and SVGAGI (reference sequence). The CDR3 consists of 16 residues. The V and J ends lost 7 bases and 2 bases, in that order; junction bases with no gene match: 10. The CDR3 sequence is CASTLIETGAGNTIYF. For the CDR3, the DNA is TGTGCCAGCACCTTAATAGAGACAGGGGCTGGAAACACCATATATTTT.

The chain is built from TRBV14 and TRBJ2-7, with D perhaps being TRBD1 or TRBD2 (5 bases each). Germline V gene lookup returns CDR1 SGHDN and CDR2 FVKESK. Trimming removed 1 base from V and 5 bases from J, with 6 bases in between. There are 12 residues in the CDR3. The CDR3 here is CASSQGDHEQYF. The CDR3 nucleotides read TGTGCCAGCAGCCAAGGGGACCACGAGCAGTACTTC.

This CDR3 is CASSYQGAITGELFF. In DNA, the CDR3 is TGTGCCAGCAGTTACCAGGGGGCGATCACCGGGGAGCTGTTTTTT. This chain connects TRBV6-5 to TRBJ2-2; 8 nucleotides align to TRBD1. The CDR3 loop spans 15 amino acids. From germline, CDR1 is MNHEY and CDR2 SVGAGI. Trimming took 2 bases from V and 4 from J; bases not matched to a gene: 3.

A note on this clone: Other DNA sequences in this specimen translate into the identical CDR3. This chain links TRBV4-1 with TRBJ2-1, with D perhaps TRBD2 (6 bases). The germline CDR1 and CDR2 sequences are MGHRA and YSYEKL. Trimming cost V 4 bases and J 4 bases, with 14 bases left between them. The CDR3 consists of 15 residues. CDR3 region: CASSLNRGTYNEQFF. In DNA, the CDR3 is TGCGCCAGCAGCCTAAACCGGGGGACTTACAATGAGCAGTTCTTC.

The chain links TRBV5-1 to TRBJ2-7; D is perhaps TRBD1 (6 bases). The germline gives CDR1 SGHRS, CDR2 YFSETQ. This CDR3 is built from 15 residues. V was shortened by 5 bases and J by 0 bases, with 15 bases between the two germline ends. In DNA form, the CDR3 reads TGCGCCAGCAGAACAACGACAGGATACTCCTACGAGCAGTACTTC. Residues: CASRTTTGYSYEQYF.

This clone has just one count. The identical CDR3 is also encoded by other nucleotide sequences in the sample. V is TRBV6-5 and J is TRBJ1-5; no clear D. V was trimmed by 2 bases and J by 6 bases, leaving 8 bases between them. The CDR3 spans 13 residues. CDR1 is MNHEY and CDR2 is SVGAGI in the germline V gene. The CDR3 DNA reads TGTGCCAGCAGTTACGGTCCGGGTCAGCCCCAGCATTTT. Protein product: CASSYGPGQPQHF.

A single count supports this clone. The chain joins TRBV5-4 to TRBJ2-5; D is perhaps TRBD1 (6 bases). Between the trimmed V and J ends, which lost 4 bases and 4 bases, there was a span of 11 bases. This CDR3 is built from 13 residues. Germline CDR1 SGHNT, CDR2 YYREEE (reference sequence). The CDR3 reads CASSAQGGETQYF. The CDR3, as DNA: TGTGCCAGCAGCGCACAGGGTGGAGAGACCCAGTACTTC.

The chain has TRBV5-1 and TRBJ2-2, with a possible D match to TRBD2 (5 bases). Between the trimmed V and J ends, which lost 3 bases and 7 bases, there was a span of 13 bases. Germline V gene data show CDR1 as SGHRS and CDR2 as YFSETQ. This CDR3 is 14 amino acids long. CDR3 sequence reads: CASSWKLENGELFF. The CDR3 region has the DNA TGCGCCAGCAGCTGGAAACTAGAAAACGGGGAGCTGTTTTTT.

The chain employs TRBV30 and TRBJ1-2; tentative D call: TRBD1 (5 bases). V lost 0 bases, J lost 12 bases, and 17 bases lay in between. The germline V gene encodes CDR1 GTSNPN and CDR2 SVGIG (reference sequence). This CDR3 is built from 13 residues. The CDR3 sequence: CAWSVGPSELNTF. CDR3 sequence (DNA): TGTGCCTGGAGTGTGGGGCCGTCGGAGTTGAACACCTTC.

About this clone: Other DNA sequences in this specimen translate into the identical CDR3. The rearrangement joins TRBV7-8 to TRBJ2-7; 8 bases match TRBD1. CDR1 is SGHVS, CDR2 FQNEAQ, per germline. J was trimmed by 6 bases and V by 4 bases; bases with no gene match: 2. This CDR3 has 12 amino acids. CDR3: CASSSTGGEQYF. Here the CDR3 DNA reads TGTGCCAGCAGCTCTACAGGGGGCGAGCAGTACTTC.

The chain carries TRBV7-2 and TRBJ2-7, with D perhaps TRBD2 (6 bases). The V and J ends lost 3 bases and 5 bases respectively, with 11 bases between them. Germline assignment: CDR1 SGHTA and CDR2 FQGNSA. The CDR3 loop spans 13 amino acids. This CDR3 is CASSFWGGDEQYF. The CDR3 DNA follows: TGTGCCAGCAGCTTCTGGGGCGGGGACGAGCAGTACTTC.

This clone was observed a single time. The J gene is TRBJ2-3, the V gene TRBV13; D gene unclear. Germline V gene data show CDR1 as PRHDT and CDR2 as FYEKMQ (reference sequence). Trimming removed 8 bases at V and 0 bases at J, with 9 bases between. The CDR3 spans 13 residues. This CDR3 is CASVATSTDTQYF. CDR3 in DNA: TGTGCCAGCGTGGCCACTAGCACAGATACGCAGTATTTT.

The V and J genes are TRBV6-8 and TRBJ2-7; TRBD2 matches 7 bases. The ends lost 8 bases at V and 5 bases at J; junction bases unmatched: 0. The CDR3 consists of 10 residues. Germline V gene data show CDR1 as MNHGY and CDR2 as SAAAGT. The CDR3 here is CASGGDEQYF. In nucleotides, the CDR3 is TGTGCCAGCGGGGGGGACGAGCAGTACTTC.

The chain is built from TRBV9 and TRBJ2-1; 10 positions agree with TRBD2. The germline CDR1 and CDR2 sequences are SGDLS and YYNGEE. The ends lost 0 bases at V and 8 bases at J; junction bases unmatched: 5. The length of the CDR3 is 15 residues. CDR3 coding DNA: TGTGCCAGCAGCGTAGCCCTAGCGGGAGCTTATGAGCAGTTCTTC. Translation: CASSVALAGAYEQFF. The full variable domain, with the rest looked up from reference TRBV9 and TRBJ2-1, is DSGVTQTPKHLITATGQRVTLRCSPRSGDLSVYWYQQSLDQGLQFLIQYYNGEERAKGNILERFSAQQFPDLHSELNLSSLELGDSALYFCASSVALAGAYEQFFGPGTRLTVL.

V and J are TRBV15 and TRBJ2-7, with D perhaps matching TRBD1 (6 bases). The CDR3 covers 13 residues. Germline V gene lookup returns CDR1 LNHNV and CDR2 YYDKDF (reference sequence). Deletions cut 4 bases from V and 5 bases from J, with 12 bases between. CDR3 DNA: TGTGCCACCAGCAAACAGGGTTTCGACGAGCAGTACTTC. Encoded protein: CATSKQGFDEQYF.

The chain is built from TRBV28 and TRBJ1-4; TRBD1 agrees at 8 bases. With V trimmed by 3 bases and J by 3 bases, 3 bases remained unmatched. From germline, CDR1 is MDHEN and CDR2 SYDVKM. This CDR3 is built from 15 residues. The CDR3 reads CASSFDRGPNEKLFF. CDR3 DNA sequence: TGTGCCAGCAGTTTCGACAGGGGCCCTAATGAAAAACTGTTTTTT.

This clone was counted once. The rearrangement uses TRBV28 and TRBJ1-1; a weak D match, TRBD1 (6 bases). The CDR3 is 15 residues long. V was shortened by 4 bases and J by 2 bases, with 14 bases between the two germline ends. CDR1 MDHEN and CDR2 SYDVKM come from the germline V gene. CDR3 coding DNA: TGTGCCAGCAGTTACGGGTTGGGGGCCAACACTGAAGCTTTCTTT. Protein: CASSYGLGANTEAFF.